The clone carrying this T cell receptor beta chain has a count of ten or more. What it recognizes is unknown. The junction had 3 bases not matched to a gene; V was cut back by 0 bases and J by 3 bases. The CDR3 spans 14 residues. The germline V gene has CDR1 SGHRS and CDR2 YFSETQ. The sample originates from a study of T-cell memory formation after mild COVID-19. Notes on the study in general: Pre-infection memory contained some responding clones, which suggested that cross-reactive memory had joined. Contracting CD4+ clones were located mainly in CM and EM, and CD8+ clones in EMRA.

5'RACE, which relied on constant-segment primers, yielded TCR alpha and TCR beta cDNA libraries carrying sample barcodes and UMIs. TCRdb re-derived calls from the 5' RACE reads in MiXCR, one entry per CDR3 protein. The data contain 350,000 to 500,000 distinct CDR3 sequences, 18% of them singletons. Sequencing was carried out using PBMCs or a T cell subset sorted from them (not recorded which). The sequence came from a man between 18 and 35 years old who had mild COVID-19 (a few samples of this study predate the infection). Cell type and time point are not known. The chain couples TRBV5-1 to TRBJ2-7, with 7 bases fitting TRBD1. Here the CDR3 DNA reads TGCGCCAGCAGCTTGGTTGGGACAGACTACGAGCAGTACTTC. As protein: CASSLVGTDYEQYF.